The entry below describes one T cell receptor beta chain. Clones were read by immunoSEQ multiplex PCR, and TCRdb kept only the in-frame ones, dropping some. The data hold some 140,000 clones, with 84% observed a single time. The sample originates from a study of blood T cell repertoires in COVID-19. Study as a whole: Sources were T cells, B-cell-depleted T cells, or PBMCs; the material itself was cDNA or gDNA.

The CDR3 totals 19 residues. V lost 3 bases to trimming and J lost 4 bases; unmatched junction nucleotides: 15. Germline V gives CDR1 LNHDA, CDR2 SQIVND (reference sequence). V is TRBV19 and J is TRBJ2-6; 7 bases line up with TRBD1. This receptor was taken from a man aged 55-75 years with acute or convalescent COVID-19. The source material was peripheral blood. The CDR3 loop reads CASSIPVLVTGMGANVLTF. The CDR3 nucleotides read TGTGCCAGTAGTATTCCGGTCTTAGTGACAGGGATGGGGGCCAACGTCCTGACTTTC.